The 25 T cell receptor beta chains presented below share a single source sample, sequenced in a study of cytomegalovirus exposure and HLA in healthy donors. In the PCR, 60 Vbeta and 13 Jbeta primers were used. This table comes from immunoSEQ multiplex PCR, and its TCRdb copy is limited to in-frame clones, with some not included. The top ten clones hold approximately 4.5% of a sample with fewer than 200,000 clones, 65% to 70% of them seen once. The specimen sequenced was PBMCs. Every receptor here comes from a young woman in good health and CMV-seropositive.

This clone was detected only once. Other DNA sequences in this specimen translate into the identical CDR3. The chain joins TRBV10-3 to TRBJ2-7, with D unclear. Germline V gene data show CDR1 as ENHRY and CDR2 as SYGVKD. The V end lost 3 bases, the J end lost 0 bases, and 3 bases lay between the germline ends. The length of the CDR3 is 12 residues. The CDR3 region has the DNA TGTGCCATCAGTGACCGCTCCTACGAGCAGTACTTC. Amino acid sequence: CAISDRSYEQYF.

The rearrangement links TRBV7-9 to TRBJ2-5; 15 positions match TRBD2. V gave up 4 bases and J gave up 5 bases; unmatched junction bases: 8. Germline V gene lookup returns CDR1 SEHNR and CDR2 FQNEAQ (reference sequence). The CDR3 runs to 17 residues. The CDR3 bases are TGTGCCAGCAGCTGGACTAGCGGGGGGGCCGTCGGGGAGACCCAGTACTTC. Amino acid sequence: CASSWTSGGAVGETQYF.

The chain has TRBV6-5 and TRBJ1-2, with 7 bases aligning to TRBD1. The J segment lost 4 bases and the V segment lost 6 bases, leaving 5 bases of the junction unmatched. The CDR3 sequence is 13 residues long. Germline CDR1 is MNHEY and CDR2 is SVGAGI. In DNA, the CDR3 is TGTGCCAGCAGGCCGACAGGGATCTATGGCTACACCTTC. It yields the protein CASRPTGIYGYTF.

About this clone itself: The sample has other DNA sequences that encode this CDR3 too. This chain uses TRBV28 with TRBJ1-4; D possibly corresponds to TRBD1 (6 bases). V gave up 2 bases and J gave up 7 bases, with 8 bases separating them. CDR1 MDHEN and CDR2 SYDVKM come from the germline V gene. CDR3 length: 13 amino acids. The CDR3 DNA sequence: TGTGCCAGCAGTTTAAGAGGGGGTGAAAAACTGTTTTTT. Translating gives CASSLRGGEKLFF.

This chain uses TRBV27 with TRBJ2-7; unclear D gene. Per germline, CDR1 MNHEY and CDR2 SMNVEV (reference sequence). CDR3 length equals 17 residues. The ends were cut back, 6 bases at V and 7 bases at J, with 28 bases in the middle. CDR3 in amino acids: CASRSGPGLAPVGEQYF. The CDR3 bases are TGTGCCAGCAGGTCCGGTCCAGGCCTGGCACCTGTAGGAGAGCAGTACTTC.

This rearrangement joins TRBV7-2 to TRBJ1-1; D not resolved. The V and J ends lost 2 bases and 0 bases respectively, with 10 bases between them. The CDR3 contains 15 residues. Germline V gene sequence: CDR1 SGHTA, CDR2 FQGNSA. The CDR3 sequence: CASSLSAGLNTEAFF. As DNA, the CDR3 is TGTGCCAGCAGCTTATCGGCGGGTCTGAACACTGAAGCTTTCTTT.

This chain joins TRBV11-2 and TRBJ1-3; D possibly corresponds to TRBD1 (6 bases). V lost 5 bases and J lost 2, with 10 bases in between. Per germline, CDR1 SGHAT and CDR2 FQNNGV. This CDR3 is built from 14 residues. The CDR3 nucleotides are TGTGCCAGCAGCCACGACAGGCCTGGAAACACCATATATTTT. Protein product: CASSHDRPGNTIYF.

The gene calls are TRBV7-6 and TRBJ2-7; tentatively, D is TRBD2 (5 bases). CDR1 and CDR2 from the germline V gene are SGHVS and FNYEAQ. V was clipped by 4 bases and J by 4 bases, with 14 bases between them. CDR3 length: 14 residues. The CDR3 sequence: CASSSYEGGYEQYF. CDR3 coding DNA: TGTGCCAGCAGCTCTTATGAGGGCGGTTACGAGCAGTACTTC.

In this sample, this clone turned up a few times. The genes are TRBV5-6 and TRBJ2-5, with 7 bases matching TRBD2. Germline V CDR1 and CDR2: SGHDT, YYEEEE. The CDR3 runs to 15 residues. V lost 0 bases and J lost 2; bases outside the gene matches: 4. The CDR3, as DNA: TGTGCCAGCAGCTTGGTAGGGACTACTCAAGAGACCCAGTACTTC. Protein: CASSLVGTTQETQYF.

The J gene is TRBJ1-1, the V gene TRBV28, with 7 bases aligning to TRBD1. The germline gives CDR1 MDHEN, CDR2 SYDVKM. CDR3 length: 12 amino acids. V shed 10 bases, J shed 7 bases, and the junction held 9 bases outside the gene matches. The CDR3 DNA is TGTGCCACCTCGACAGGGCCCTATGAAGCTTTCTTT. Its translation: CATSTGPYEAFF.

The chain has TRBV7-2 and TRBJ1-2; perhaps TRBD1 as D (5 bases). CDR3 length equals 15 residues. The germline V gene has CDR1 SGHTA and CDR2 FQGNSA. V was pared by 0 bases and J by 8 bases, with 16 bases between. The CDR3 is CASSLASGRVGGYTF. In DNA form, the CDR3 reads TGTGCCAGCAGCTTAGCGTCTGGCAGGGTGGGGGGCTACACCTTC.

This clone appeared a few times. This chain connects TRBV20-1 to TRBJ2-7; D unresolved. Trimming took 0 bases from V and 4 from J, leaving 4 bases between them. Looked up from germline, CDR1 is DFQATT and CDR2 is SNEGSKA (reference sequence). CDR3 size: 11 residues. CDR3: CSARDQYEQYF. The CDR3 nucleotides read TGCAGTGCTAGAGACCAATACGAGCAGTACTTC.

CDR3 protein: CASSLGAGDNEQFF. The CDR3 DNA reads TGCGCCAGCAGCTTGGGGGCGGGAGACAATGAGCAGTTCTTC. V and J are TRBV5-1 and TRBJ2-1, with 7 bases matching TRBD2. The CDR3 totals 14 residues. Germline CDR1 is SGHRS and CDR2 is YFSETQ. J gave up 5 bases and V 0 bases, and 2 bases lay outside the gene matches.

This chain connects TRBV2 to TRBJ1-1; 10 nucleotides line up with TRBD1. This CDR3 has 14 amino acids. The V segment lost 10 bases and the J segment 3 bases; nucleotides outside the gene matches: 8. Per the germline V gene, CDR1 is SNHLY and CDR2 is FYNNEI. CDR3: CANWDRGRDTEAFF. CDR3 in DNA: TGTGCCAACTGGGACAGGGGCCGGGACACTGAAGCTTTCTTT.

DNA for the CDR3: TGTGCCAGCAGCTCAACAACCCGCGGGGACCAAACCTACGAGCAGTACTTC. Its protein is CASSSTTRGDQTYEQYF. This sequence joins TRBV7-6 and TRBJ2-7; D possibly corresponds to TRBD2 (6 bases). The germline V gene encodes CDR1 SGHVS and CDR2 FNYEAQ. V shed 4 bases and J shed 2 bases, with 21 bases lying between them. The CDR3 is 17 amino acids. The entire variable domain, with the rest obtained from reference TRBV7-6 and TRBJ2-7, is as follows: GAGVSQSPRYKVTKRGQDVALRCDPISGHVSLYWYRQALGQGPEFLTYFNYEAQQDKSGLPNDRFSAERPEGSISTLTIQRTEQRDSAMYRCASSSTTRGDQTYEQYFGPGTRLTVT.

This clone was counted between two and nine times. The chain carries TRBV15 and TRBJ2-1; TRBD1 agrees at 9 bases. The V gene end was trimmed by 3 bases and the J gene end by 5 bases; junction bases not matched to a gene: 8. Germline values: CDR1 LNHNV, CDR2 YYDKDF (reference sequence). The CDR3 length is 16 residues. The DNA of the CDR3 is TGTGCCACCAGCAGGAACTTACAGGGGGCGGACAATGAGCAGTTCTTC. It codes for CATSRNLQGADNEQFF.

The chain employs TRBV7-3 and TRBJ1-1, with a tentative D call TRBD1 (6 bases). The germline V and J ends were trimmed by 5 bases and 4 bases, with 14 bases remaining between them. Germline assignment: CDR1 SGHTA and CDR2 FQGTGA. The CDR3 length is 14 residues. For the CDR3, the DNA is TGTGCCAGCAGCAGCACCGGGACAACCACTGAAGCTTTCTTT. Translating gives CASSSTGTTTEAFF.

The rearrangement joins TRBV4-3 to TRBJ2-7, with 8 bases identical to TRBD2. V lost 0 bases to trimming and J lost 2 bases; unmatched junction nucleotides: 3. Per the germline V gene, CDR1 is LGHNA and CDR2 is YSLEER. CDR3 size: 15 residues. The CDR3 sequence is CASSQDSGTTYEQYF. For the CDR3, the DNA is TGCGCCAGCAGCCAAGATAGCGGGACCACCTACGAGCAGTACTTC.

The V call is TRBV11-3, the J call TRBJ1-1, with D unclear. Germline assignment: CDR1 SGHNT and CDR2 YENEEA. The CDR3 loop spans 13 amino acids. Trimming pared 3 bases from V and 3 bases from J, leaving 8 bases between. CDR3: CASSFDRDTEAFF. CDR3 sequence (DNA): TGTGCCAGCAGCTTCGACCGGGACACTGAAGCTTTCTTT.

This chain links TRBV28 with TRBJ1-1; possibly TRBD1 for D (5 bases). CDR1 is MDHEN, CDR2 SYDVKM, per germline. The CDR3 sequence is 17 residues long. The V and J ends lost 4 bases and 1 base respectively, with 19 bases between them. The CDR3 reads CASSSPTPTGRNTEAFF. In DNA form, the CDR3 reads TGTGCCAGCAGTTCACCTACCCCAACAGGACGGAACACTGAAGCTTTCTTT. Variable domain in full (rest from reference TRBV28 and TRBJ1-1): DVKVTQSSRYLVKRTGEKVFLECVQDMDHENMFWYRQDPGLGLRLIYFSYDVKMKEKGDIPEGYSVSREKKERFSLILESASTNQTSMYLCASSSPTPTGRNTEAFFGQGTRLTVV.

This chain connects TRBV30 to TRBJ2-7, with 8 bases matching TRBD1. There are 13 residues in the CDR3. With 7 bases clipped from V and 2 bases from J, the junction kept 7 bases outside the gene matches. The germline V gene has CDR1 GTSNPN and CDR2 SVGIG (reference sequence). CDR3 loop: CALKGQGTYEQYF. The CDR3 bases are TGTGCCTTGAAAGGACAGGGAACCTACGAGCAGTACTTC.

This chain joins TRBV21-1 and TRBJ2-7; the DNA was not compared with TRBD2, the D call given in the table. TRBV21-1 is recorded as a pseudogene. CDR3 length: 21 residues. CDR3 in DNA: TGTGCCAGCAGCAAATTTACTGGTGTGCCTTTAGACGGAGGATGCTCCTACGAGCAGTACTTC. Protein product: CASSKFTGVPLDGGCSYEQYF.

V is TRBV7-9 and J is TRBJ1-3; tentatively, D is TRBD1 (6 bases). The CDR3 has 15 residues. Between the trimmed V and J ends, which lost 6 bases and 0 bases, there was a span of 12 bases. CDR1 is SEHNR and CDR2 is FQNEAQ in the germline V gene (reference sequence). CDR3 nucleotide sequence: TGTGCCAGCAGACTTAGGGGGAGCTCTGGAAACACCATATATTTT. Translation gives CASRLRGSSGNTIYF.

The chain couples TRBV7-6 to TRBJ2-1; TRBD2 is a possible D gene (6 bases). Germline V gene lookup returns CDR1 SGHVS and CDR2 FNYEAQ. Deletions cut 2 bases from V and 7 bases from J, with 18 bases between. The CDR3 is 16 amino acids. CDR3 nucleotides: TGTGCCAGCAGCTTATTTCACGGGGGAACCGGGAATGAGCAGTTCTTC. Translation: CASSLFHGGTGNEQFF.

A few counts support this clone. This chain joins TRBV7-9 and TRBJ2-5; D possibly corresponds to TRBD1 (6 bases). The assigned J gene may be wrong: the sequence end matches TRBJ2-7 better. CDR1 and CDR2 from the germline V gene are SEHNR and FQNEAQ (reference sequence). This CDR3 has 13 amino acids. The CDR3 reads CASSQAGVNEQYF. DNA of the CDR3: TGTGCCAGCAGCCAGGCAGGGGTTAACGAGCAGTACTTC.